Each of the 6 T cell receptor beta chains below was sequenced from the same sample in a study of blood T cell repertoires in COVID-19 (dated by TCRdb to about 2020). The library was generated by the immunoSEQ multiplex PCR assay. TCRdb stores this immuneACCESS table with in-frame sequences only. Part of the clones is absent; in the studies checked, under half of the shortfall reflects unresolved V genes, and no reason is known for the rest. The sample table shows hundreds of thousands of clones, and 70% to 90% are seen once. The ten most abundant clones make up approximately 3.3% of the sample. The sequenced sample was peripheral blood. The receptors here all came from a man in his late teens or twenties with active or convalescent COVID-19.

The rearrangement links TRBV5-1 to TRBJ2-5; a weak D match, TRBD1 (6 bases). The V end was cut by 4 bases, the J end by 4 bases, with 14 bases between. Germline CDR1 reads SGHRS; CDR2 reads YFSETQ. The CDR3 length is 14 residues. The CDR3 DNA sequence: TGCGCCAGCAGCCAAAATGGACAGCCAGAGACCCAGTACTTC. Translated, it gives CASSQNGQPETQYF.

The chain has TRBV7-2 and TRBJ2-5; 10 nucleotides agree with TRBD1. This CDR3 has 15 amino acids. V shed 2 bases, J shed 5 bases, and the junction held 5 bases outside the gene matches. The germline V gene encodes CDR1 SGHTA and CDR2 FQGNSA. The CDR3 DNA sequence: TGTGCCAGCAGCTTAAGACAGGGGGCTGTCGAGACCCAGTACTTC. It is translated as CASSLRQGAVETQYF.

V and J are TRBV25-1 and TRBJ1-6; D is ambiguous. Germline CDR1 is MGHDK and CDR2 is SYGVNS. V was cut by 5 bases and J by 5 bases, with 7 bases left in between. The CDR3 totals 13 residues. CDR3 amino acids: CASSIANNSPLHF. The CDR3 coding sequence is TGTGCCAGCAGTATAGCAAATAATTCACCCCTCCACTTT.

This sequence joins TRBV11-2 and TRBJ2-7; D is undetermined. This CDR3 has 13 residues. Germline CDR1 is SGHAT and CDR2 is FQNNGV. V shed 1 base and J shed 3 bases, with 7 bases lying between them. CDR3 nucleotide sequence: TGTGCCAGCAGCTTAGGTACAGACTACGAGCAGTACTTC. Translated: CASSLGTDYEQYF.

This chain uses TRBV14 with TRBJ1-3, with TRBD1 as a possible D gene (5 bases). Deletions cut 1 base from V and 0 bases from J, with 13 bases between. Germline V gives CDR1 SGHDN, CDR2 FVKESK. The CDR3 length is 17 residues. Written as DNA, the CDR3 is TGTGCCAGCAGCCAAGTCCTGGGGCTCGTCTCTGGAAACACCATATATTTT. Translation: CASSQVLGLVSGNTIYF.

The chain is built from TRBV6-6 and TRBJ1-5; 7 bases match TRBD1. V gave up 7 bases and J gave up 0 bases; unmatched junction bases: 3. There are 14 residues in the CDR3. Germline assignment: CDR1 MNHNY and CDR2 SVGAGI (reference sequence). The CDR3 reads CASISGGSNQPQHF. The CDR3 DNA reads TGTGCCAGCATTTCAGGGGGTAGCAATCAGCCCCAGCATTTT.